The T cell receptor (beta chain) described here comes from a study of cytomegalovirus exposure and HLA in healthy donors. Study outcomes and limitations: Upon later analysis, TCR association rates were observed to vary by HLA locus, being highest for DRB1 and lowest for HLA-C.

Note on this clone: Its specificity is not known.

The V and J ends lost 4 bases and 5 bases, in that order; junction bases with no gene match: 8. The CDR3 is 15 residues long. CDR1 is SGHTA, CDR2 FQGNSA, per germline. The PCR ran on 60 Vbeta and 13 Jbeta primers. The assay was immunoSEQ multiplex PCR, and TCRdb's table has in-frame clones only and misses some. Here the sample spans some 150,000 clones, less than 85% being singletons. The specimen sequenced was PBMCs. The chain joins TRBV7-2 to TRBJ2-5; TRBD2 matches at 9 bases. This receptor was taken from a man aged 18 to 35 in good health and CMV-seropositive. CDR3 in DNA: TGTGCCAGCAGCTCGACTAGCGGTGGGTGGGAGACCCAGTACTTC. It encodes CASSSTSGGWETQYF. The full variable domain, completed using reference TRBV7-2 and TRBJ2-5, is GAGVSQSPSNKVTEKGKDVELRCDPISGHTALYWYRQSLGQGLEFLIYFQGNSAPDKSGLPSDRFSAERTGGSVSTLTIQRTQQEDSAVYLCASSSTSGGWETQYFGPGTRLLVL.